Listed below are T cell receptor beta chains from one sample, sequenced in a study of beta chain features in type 1 diabetes. Profiling relied on immunoSEQ multiplex PCR, and the TCRdb table lists in-frame clones only, not all of them. The table records around 340,000 clones, roughly a fifth of them present only once. The sample comprised naive CD4+ T cells from blood. All receptors come from a woman aged 18-29 years in good health. Each CDR3 is given with its conserved first and last residue. The D gene is left open where the match is weak. Part of the rows lack a size; the others show once, few, many or a class for expanded clones.

cdr3_nt,cdr3_aa,v_call,clone_size,j_call,d_call
TGTGCCAGCAGGGCTAGCGGGAGCCCTCCCAATGAGCAGTTCTTC,CASRASGSPPNEQFF,TRBV2,-,TRBJ2-1,TRBD2
TGCGCCAGCAGCCAGCTTACGGTCCTCCCGCTGTTTTTT,CASSQLTVLPLFF,TRBV4-1,few,TRBJ1-4,-
TGTGCCTGGAGGGGTTCTGGAGGTGAAAAACTGTTTTTT,CAWRGSGGEKLFF,TRBV30,-,TRBJ1-4,-
TGTGCCAGCAGCGTAGATCCAGGGGGAATTTACGAGCAGTACTTC,CASSVDPGGIYEQYF,TRBV9,-,TRBJ2-7,TRBD1
TGTGCCAGCAGCTTGCTGACTCGGGATAATTCACCCCTCCACTTT,CASSLLTRDNSPLHF,TRBV5-6,few,TRBJ1-6,-
TGTGCCAGCAGCTTAACGTATGGCGGGGGTGGCACAGATACGCAGTATTTT,CASSLTYGGGGTDTQYF,TRBV7-3,-,TRBJ2-3,TRBD2
-,CASSSSGQGNTEAFF,TRBV28,-,TRBJ1-1,-
TGTGCCTGGAGTGTACAGCTGGCGCTAGCGACAGATACGCAGTATTTT,CAWSVQLALATDTQYF,TRBV30,few,TRBJ2-3,-
TGTGCCAGCAATGGGGGAGGGGAAAAACTGTTTTTT,CASNGGGEKLFF,TRBV14,few,TRBJ1-4,-
TGTGCCAGCAGCGTAGATGTACAGGGGTCGCAGTATTTT,CASSVDVQGSQYF,TRBV9,few,TRBJ2-3,TRBD1
TGCAGCGTTGATATGGCTTCGAACGGCTACACCTTC,CSVDMASNGYTF,TRBV29-1,-,TRBJ1-2,-
TGTGCCATCGGAGGGGTTTCTTACGAGCAGTACTTC,CAIGGVSYEQYF,TRBV10-3,few,TRBJ2-7,-
TGTGCCTGGAGTGTGGGGGGCGAGCAGTACTTC,CAWSVGGEQYF,TRBV30,-,TRBJ2-7,-
TGCGCCAGCAGCCAAGTACAGTCCTACGAGCAGTACTTC,CASSQVQSYEQYF,TRBV4-3,-,TRBJ2-7,-
TGTGCCAGCCAGCGGGCGGCCGGTGGCTACACCTTC,CASQRAAGGYTF,TRBV9,few,TRBJ1-2,-
TGTGCCAGCAGCTTGAGTGCGCGGGTGACCAACACCGGGGAGCTGTTTTTT,CASSLSARVTNTGELFF,TRBV13,-,TRBJ2-2,-
TGTGCCAGCAGCCAAGACGCCAGGGCTAATTCACCCCTCCACTTT,CASSQDARANSPLHF,TRBV14,few,TRBJ1-6,-